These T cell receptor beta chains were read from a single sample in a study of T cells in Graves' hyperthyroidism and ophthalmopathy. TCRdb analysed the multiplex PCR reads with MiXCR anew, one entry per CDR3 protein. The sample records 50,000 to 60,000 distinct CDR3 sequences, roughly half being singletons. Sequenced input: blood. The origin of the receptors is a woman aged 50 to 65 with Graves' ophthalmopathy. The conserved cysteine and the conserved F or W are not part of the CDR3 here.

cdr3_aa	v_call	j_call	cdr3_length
ASSSQGSMTGELF	TRBV5-1	TRBJ2-2	13
ASRGSGTSPTHTGELF	TRBV11-2	TRBJ2-2	16
ASKRDSSMGEKLF	TRBV6-1	TRBJ1-4	13
ASSLAGGNTEAC	TRBV27	TRBJ1-1	12
ASSGTDSYEQY	TRBV19	TRBJ2-7	11
ASSEGGQY	TRBV10-1	TRBJ2-7	8
SARDGGRNTDTQY	TRBV20-1	TRBJ2-3	13
ASSGGDRGHQPQH	TRBV7-2	TRBJ1-5	13
ASSPRSGFQETQY	TRBV7-6	TRBJ2-5	13
ASSESQVSMQF	TRBV3-1	TRBJ2-1	11
ASSFSGQGNSYEQY	TRBV28	TRBJ2-7	14
ASSLAGAGTDTQY	TRBV7-9	TRBJ2-3	13
ASSEGAGEVYGYT	TRBV2	TRBJ1-2	13
ASSSGTEGREQY	TRBV7-9	TRBJ2-7	12
ASSYEQY	TRBV6-1	TRBJ2-7	7
ASTPGQGDTDTQY	TRBV5-1	TRBJ2-3	13
SGGGNTEAF	TRBV29-1	TRBJ1-1	9
ASGAGMLAGELF	TRBV6-1	TRBJ2-2	12